The T cell receptor (beta chain) described here comes from a study of beta chain features in type 1 diabetes. General study findings and limits: Type 1 diabetes patients showed a moderate but significant shortening of TCRB CDR3s in all four CD4+ subsets.

Germline CDR1 and CDR2: KGHSH and LQKENI. The ends were cut back, 6 bases at V and 1 base at J, with 14 bases in the middle. This CDR3 spans 15 amino acids. Expressed TCRB transcripts got sequenced, as all isolated RNA was reverse transcribed. This table comes from immunoSEQ multiplex PCR, and its TCRdb copy is limited to in-frame clones, with some not included. The sample has around 41,000 clones, around 63% seen once. Turning to this clone: The antigen is unknown. Other DNA variants within this sample encode the same CDR3.

This sequence was found in a young man with type 1 diabetes. Some clones in this sample may be carry-over from other donors' samples. The V gene is TRBV18, the J gene TRBJ2-3; D is perhaps TRBD2 (5 bases). Sequencing was done on a sample of Tregs from blood. The CDR3 bases are TGTGCCAGCTCGTCCCGCCGGGGTGGCACAGATACGCAGTATTTT. It yields the protein CASSSRRGGTDTQYF.